This TCR beta chain comes out of a study of blood T cells in healthy people across ages. For the second PCR, which ran for 7 to 11 cycles, a sample-barcoded 5' primer and a J-beta primer mix were used. TCRdb analysed the 5' RACE reads with MiXCR anew, one entry per CDR3 protein. The table lists over a million distinct CDR3 sequences, less than 45% of them singletons, with around 4% in the top ten. This clonotype was detected a few times. Looked up from germline, CDR1 is LGHNA and CDR2 is YSLEER. The CDR3 is 17 amino acids. Trimming removed 2 bases from V and 6 bases from J; junction bases left unmatched: 12.

The source of this sequence is a woman aged 18-29 years in good health. The chain couples TRBV4-3 to TRBJ2-1; TRBD2 agrees at 8 bases. Sequencing input: blood. CDR3 amino acids: CASSQRAGARWGNEQFF. CDR3 sequence (DNA): TGCGCCAGCAGCCAACGAGCGGGAGCCCGCTGGGGCAATGAGCAGTTCTTC.